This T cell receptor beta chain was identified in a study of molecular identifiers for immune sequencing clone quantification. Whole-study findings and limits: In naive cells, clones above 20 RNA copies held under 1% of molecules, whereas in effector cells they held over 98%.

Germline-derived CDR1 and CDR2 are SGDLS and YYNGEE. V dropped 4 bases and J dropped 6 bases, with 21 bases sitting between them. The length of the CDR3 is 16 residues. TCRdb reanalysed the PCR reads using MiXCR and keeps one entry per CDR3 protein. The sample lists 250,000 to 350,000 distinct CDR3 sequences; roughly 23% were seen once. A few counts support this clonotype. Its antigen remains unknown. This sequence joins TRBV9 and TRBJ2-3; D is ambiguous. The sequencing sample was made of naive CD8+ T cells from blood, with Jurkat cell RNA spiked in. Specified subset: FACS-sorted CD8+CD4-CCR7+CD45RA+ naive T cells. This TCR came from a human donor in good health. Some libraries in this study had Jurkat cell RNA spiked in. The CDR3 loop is CASSPHTYEAADTQYF. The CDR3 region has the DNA TGTGCCAGCAGCCCTCACACATACGAGGCTGCGGATACGCAGTATTTT. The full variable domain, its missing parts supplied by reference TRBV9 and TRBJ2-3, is DSGVTQTPKHLITATGQRVTLRCSPRSGDLSVYWYQQSLDQGLQFLIQYYNGEERAKGNILERFSAQQFPDLHSELNLSSLELGDSALYFCASSPHTYEAADTQYFGPGTRLTVL.